The 11 T cell receptor beta chains reported below all come from one sample, sequenced in a study of cytomegalovirus exposure and HLA in healthy donors. The PCR ran on 60 Vbeta and 13 Jbeta primers. Only in-frame clones appear in the TCRdb table, and some are missing; sequencing was by immunoSEQ multiplex PCR. The table records about 60,000 clones, roughly 77% of them present only once. Sequenced: PBMCs. The receptors were gathered from a woman between 40 and 55 years old in good health and CMV-seropositive.

This CDR3 is CASSSSGTPNSPLHF. The CDR3 DNA reads TGTGCCAGCAGCTCCTCCGGGACACCAAATTCACCCCTCCACTTT. The chain is built from TRBV5-8 and TRBJ1-6; D might be TRBD1 (6 bases). Germline CDR1 is SGHTS and CDR2 is YDEGEE. V was pared by 3 bases and J by 7 bases, with 14 bases between. The CDR3 is 15 residues long.

This clone was detected only a few times. The chain uses TRBV6-5 and TRBJ2-5, with 9 bases lining up with TRBD1. The CDR3 sequence is 13 residues long. The germline V gene encodes CDR1 MNHEY and CDR2 SVGAGI. After removal of 6 bases from V and 3 bases from J, the junction contained 2 bases not matched to a gene. The CDR3 DNA follows: TGTGCCAGCAGGGGGACAGGGAAAGAGACCCAGTACTTC. Translating gives CASRGTGKETQYF.

The chain couples TRBV19 to TRBJ1-2; D is possibly TRBD1 (6 bases). This CDR3 has 14 residues. Germline V gene lookup returns CDR1 LNHDA and CDR2 SQIVND (reference sequence). Trimming cost V 3 bases and J 2 bases, with 10 bases left between them. CDR3 nucleotides: TGTGCCAGTAGTATGGGAAGGGGGAACTATGGCTACACCTTC. This encodes CASSMGRGNYGYTF.

The chain has TRBV7-9 and TRBJ2-6; D remains unclear. The CDR3 runs to 13 residues. Deletions cut 5 bases from V and 2 bases from J, with 4 bases between. Germline V gene sequence: CDR1 SEHNR, CDR2 FQNEAQ (reference sequence). The CDR3 spells CASSPTGANVLTF. As DNA, the CDR3 is TGTGCCAGCAGCCCAACTGGGGCCAACGTCCTGACTTTC.

This chain joins TRBV5-6 and TRBJ1-2; D is unresolved. The CDR3 has 15 residues. Germline V gene sequence: CDR1 SGHDT, CDR2 YYEEEE. Trimming stripped 2 bases from V and 1 base from J, with 12 bases between. CDR3 sequence: CASSFLDLYNYGYTF. For the CDR3, the DNA is TGTGCCAGCAGCTTCCTAGACCTATATAACTATGGCTACACCTTC.

J is TRBJ2-2 and V is TRBV5-6, with D perhaps matching TRBD1 (5 bases). The V and J ends lost 4 bases and 4 bases respectively, with 11 bases between them. Germline CDR1 is SGHDT and CDR2 is YYEEEE. The CDR3 totals 14 residues. Here the CDR3 reads CASSRDRLTGELFF. The CDR3 DNA follows: TGTGCCAGCAGCCGAGACAGACTCACCGGGGAGCTGTTTTTT.

This rearrangement joins TRBV6-1 to TRBJ1-1, with D unresolved. There are 13 residues in the CDR3. The germline gives CDR1 MNHNS, CDR2 SASEGT. Trimming removed 6 bases from V and 6 bases from J, with 14 bases in between. The CDR3 loop reads CASSERESAEAFF. In nucleotides, the CDR3 is TGTGCCAGCAGCGAAAGGGAGAGCGCTGAAGCTTTCTTT.

V and J are TRBV7-7 and TRBJ1-4; TRBD1 might be the D (6 bases). The CDR3 runs to 13 residues. Deletions cut 4 bases from V and 8 bases from J, with 11 bases between. Germline V gene data show CDR1 as SSHAT and CDR2 as FNYEAQ (reference sequence). CDR3 nucleotides: TGTGCCAGCAGCTCCCAGCAGGGGGAAAAACTGTTTTTT. It yields the protein CASSSQQGEKLFF.

The chain combines TRBV5-8 with TRBJ1-5; perhaps TRBD1 as D (6 bases). Trimming took 4 bases from V and 5 from J, leaving 16 bases between them. Germline loops: CDR1 SGHTS, CDR2 YDEGEE. This CDR3 comprises 15 residues. The CDR3 coding sequence is TGTGCCAGCAGCGGGGGGGCGGCAGGGGATCAGCCCCAGCATTTT. This codes for CASSGGAAGDQPQHF.

The CDR3 bases are TGTGCCAGCAGCCGGACTAGCGGGGACACCGGGGAGCTGTTTTTT. Its protein is CASSRTSGDTGELFF. V and J are TRBV6-4 and TRBJ2-2; TRBD2 aligns across 12 bases. Germline V gene lookup returns CDR1 MRHNA and CDR2 SNTAGT. The CDR3 is 15 amino acids. V lost 6 bases, J lost 3 bases, and 2 bases stayed unmatched.

V and J are TRBV18 and TRBJ2-2; TRBD2 matches at 11 bases. Germline CDR1 KGHSH, CDR2 LQKENI. The trim removed 2 bases at V and 12 bases at J, leaving 5 bases unmatched. The CDR3 consists of 14 residues. DNA of the CDR3: TGTGCCAGCTCACCAGTGACTAGCGGGGTGCAGCTGTTTTTT. Encoded protein: CASSPVTSGVQLFF.